What follows are 29 T cell receptor beta chains derived from one specimen sequenced in a study of blood T cell repertoires in COVID-19. Sequenced by immunoSEQ multiplex PCR; TCRdb stores in-frame clones only, minus some. The sample records about 150,000 clones, about four fifths being singletons. The specimen was peripheral blood. The receptors come from a woman aged 55-69 years with acute or convalescent COVID-19.

The CDR3 coding sequence is TGTGCCAGCAGCTTGGGGCGCCGGGAGCCCCAGCATTTT. Translated: CASSLGRREPQHF. The chain combines TRBV5-6 with TRBJ1-5, with D unclear. Deletions cut 0 bases from V and 8 bases from J, with 9 bases between. The CDR3 is 13 amino acids. Germline CDR1 reads SGHDT; CDR2 reads YYEEEE.

The V and J genes are TRBV7-9 and TRBJ2-2; no clear D. CDR3 length: 14 residues. V was trimmed by 3 bases and J by 0 bases, leaving 5 bases between them. From germline, CDR1 is SEHNR and CDR2 FQNEAQ (reference sequence). In DNA, the CDR3 is TGTGCCAGCAGCTTGGCAGCGAACACCGGGGAGCTGTTTTTT. Amino acid sequence: CASSLAANTGELFF.

A single count supports this clone. This chain's CDR3 is CSAREDNTQYF. CDR3 nucleotides: TGCAGTGCTAGAGAGGACAATACGCAGTATTTT. This chain connects TRBV20-1 to TRBJ2-3, with D possibly matching TRBD1 (5 bases). Germline assignment: CDR1 DFQATT and CDR2 SNEGSKA (reference sequence). The CDR3 runs to 11 residues. V was shortened by 0 bases and J by 7 bases, with 5 bases between the two germline ends.

The rearrangement uses TRBV2 and TRBJ1-1; 7 bases match TRBD1. Germline CDR1 is SNHLY and CDR2 is FYNNEI. The length of the CDR3 is 15 residues. Trimming cost V 6 bases and J 5 bases; bases outside gene matches: 12. The CDR3 region has the DNA TGTGCCAGCAGAGAAATGGCAGCAGGGGGGACTGAAGCTTTCTTT. As protein: CASREMAAGGTEAFF.

V gene TRBV12-3 or TRBV12-4 combines with J gene TRBJ1-3; D gene uncertain. The CDR3 runs to 11 residues. The V gene lost 5 bases and the J gene lost 11 bases, with 10 bases spanning the gap. The CDR3 loop is CASSLLPSIYF. The CDR3 nucleotides read TGTGCCAGCAGTCTCCTCCCCTCCATATATTTT.

This clone was seen once. Other DNA sequences in this sample translate to the same CDR3. This rearrangement joins TRBV7-2 to TRBJ2-5; 7 bases agree with TRBD2. V lost 5 bases to trimming and J lost 2 bases; unmatched junction nucleotides: 5. There are 14 residues in the CDR3. Germline V gene sequence: CDR1 SGHTA, CDR2 FQGNSA. Here the CDR3 DNA reads TGTGCCAGCAGCCCCGGACTAGTTCAAGAGACCCAGTACTTC. It yields the protein CASSPGLVQETQYF.

V usage is TRBV28 and J usage is TRBJ1-1; perhaps TRBD1 as D (5 bases). V dropped 10 bases and J dropped 8 bases, with 23 bases sitting between them. The CDR3 has 14 residues. CDR1 and CDR2 (germline): MDHEN, SYDVKM. The CDR3 nucleotides read TGTGCCACCATCCTAGCGGGGCCAGTGGCCGAAGCTTTCTTT. It translates to CATILAGPVAEAFF. The full variable domain, rest sourced from reference TRBV28 and TRBJ1-1, is DVKVTQSSRYLVKRTGEKVFLECVQDMDHENMFWYRQDPGLGLRLIYFSYDVKMKEKGDIPEGYSVSREKKERFSLILESASTNQTSMYLCATILAGPVAEAFFGQGTRLTVV.

The chain links TRBV18 to TRBJ2-3, with 8 bases that match TRBD1. The CDR3 length is 19 residues. Germline CDR1 and CDR2: KGHSH and LQKENI. Germline trimming cut 1 base from V and 4 bases from J; bases unmatched to any gene: 16. CDR3 nucleotide sequence: TGTGCCAGCTCACCACTTTCGGCAGGGGGCAAGATTGAGTCAGATACGCAGTATTTT. It specifies CASSPLSAGGKIESDTQYF.

The chain combines TRBV7-9 with TRBJ1-1; no clear D. This CDR3 is built from 14 residues. Trimming cost V 5 bases and J 7 bases, with 17 bases left between them. Germline values: CDR1 SEHNR, CDR2 FQNEAQ (reference sequence). CDR3 amino acids: CASSLLGGSYEAFF. As DNA, the CDR3 is TGTGCCAGCAGCCTACTAGGCGGATCCTATGAAGCTTTCTTT.

This clone was counted a few times. The CDR3 spells CASSKVGGSNYGYTF. Here the CDR3 DNA reads TGTGCCAGCAGCAAAGTGGGGGGGTCGAACTATGGCTACACCTTC. The gene calls are TRBV21-1 and TRBJ1-2. TRBV21-1 represents a pseudogene. The CDR3 is 15 residues long.

Concerning this clone: The sample contains more than one DNA sequence encoding this CDR3. CDR3 in DNA: TGTGCCAGCAGCTTGCTAGCGGGGGACCAAGAGACCCAGTACTTC. This sequence encodes CASSLLAGDQETQYF. The V call is TRBV5-4, the J call TRBJ2-5; 10 nucleotides agree with TRBD2. V trimming: 1 base; J trimming: 0 bases; junction bases outside the gene matches: 0. Germline V CDR1 and CDR2: SGHNT, YYREEE (reference sequence). The CDR3 covers 15 residues. Filled out from reference TRBV5-4 and TRBJ2-5, the complete variable domain reads ETGVTQSPTHLIKTRGQQVTLRCSSQSGHNTVSWYQQALGQGPQFIFQYYREEENGRGNFPPRFSGLQFPNYSSELNVNALELDDSALYLCASSLLAGDQETQYFGPGTRLLVL.

The chain uses TRBV12-5 and TRBJ2-5; 10 bases agree with TRBD1. V trimming: 0 bases; J trimming: 5 bases; junction bases outside the gene matches: 9. The germline gives CDR1 LGHNT, CDR2 FRNRAP. The CDR3 covers 17 residues. CDR3 nucleotide sequence: TGTGCTAGTGGTTTGGTGCTCCTTAGGACAGGGGGGGAGACCCAGTACTTC. Its translation: CASGLVLLRTGGETQYF.

V usage is TRBV3-1 (or the pseudogene TRBV3-2) and J usage is TRBJ1-5, with 7 bases aligning to TRBD1. The V gene end was trimmed by 6 bases and the J gene end by 0 bases; junction bases not matched to a gene: 8. The CDR3 is made up of 16 amino acids. Germline CDR1 reads LGHDT; CDR2 reads YNNKEL (reference sequence). For the CDR3, the DNA is TGTGCCAGCAGTCTGGGCGGGACAGCTAGCAATCAGCCCCAGCATTTT. Translating it yields CASSLGGTASNQPQHF.

The chain carries TRBV4-2 and TRBJ1-6, with 8 bases fitting TRBD1. The V and J ends lost 2 bases and 0 bases, in that order; junction bases with no gene match: 12. CDR3 length: 20 amino acids. Germline loops: CDR1 LGHNA, CDR2 YNFKEQ. The DNA of the CDR3 is TGTGCCAGCAGCCAACCGCTTCCGGGACAGGATAGCTCCTATAATTCACCCCTCCACTTT. This encodes CASSQPLPGQDSSYNSPLHF.

This clone was seen a handful of times. V is TRBV2 and J is TRBJ1-6; D is possibly TRBD1 (6 bases). The germline V gene encodes CDR1 SNHLY and CDR2 FYNNEI. Trimming removed 6 bases from V and 0 bases from J, with 6 bases in between. The CDR3 length is 14 residues. The DNA for the CDR3 is TGTGCCAGCAGGGACAGCTCCTATAATTCACCCCTCCACTTT. It translates to CASRDSSYNSPLHF.

The V call is TRBV7-6, the J call TRBJ1-6; TRBD1 is a possible D gene (5 bases). CDR1 and CDR2 from the germline V gene are SGHVS and FNYEAQ. This CDR3 region has 16 residues. Trimming took off 4 bases at V and 6 bases at J, with 16 bases between the two ends. The CDR3 reads CASSSKRQSFNSPLHF. In DNA form, the CDR3 reads TGTGCCAGCAGCTCCAAAAGACAGAGTTTTAATTCACCCCTCCACTTT.

This chain joins TRBV7-3 and TRBJ2-5; TRBD1 matches 10 bases. V lost 4 bases to trimming and J lost 4 bases; unmatched junction nucleotides: 6. The germline V gene has CDR1 SGHTA and CDR2 FQGTGA. The CDR3 loop spans 15 amino acids. The DNA for the CDR3 is TGTGCCAGCAGCTATTCCGGGACAGGGGCAGAGACCCAGTACTTC. It codes for CASSYSGTGAETQYF.

This clone was seen a few times. The J gene is TRBJ1-1, the V gene TRBV28; D call uncertain. Trimming stripped 0 bases from V and 3 bases from J, with 11 bases between. CDR1 is MDHEN, CDR2 SYDVKM, per germline. This CDR3 spans 15 amino acids. The CDR3 region is CASSLWQSFDTEAFF. The CDR3 DNA follows: TGTGCCAGCAGTTTATGGCAGTCGTTCGACACTGAAGCTTTCTTT.

The V gene is TRBV6-5, the J gene TRBJ1-3; 8 bases fit TRBD1. The germline gives CDR1 MNHEY, CDR2 SVGAGI. V dropped 0 bases and J dropped 3; count of bases not matched to a gene: 4. This CDR3 is built from 16 residues. The CDR3 loop is CASSYSGRGHGNTIYF. The CDR3, as DNA: TGTGCCAGCAGTTACTCGGGCAGGGGGCATGGAAACACCATATATTTT.

The chain couples TRBV15 to TRBJ1-2, with TRBD1 identical over 7 bases. Germline trimming cut 0 bases from V and 4 bases from J; bases unmatched to any gene: 5. Germline V gene sequence: CDR1 LNHNV, CDR2 YYDKDF (reference sequence). This CDR3 has 15 residues. CDR3 residues: CATSRDLTGIYGYTF. The CDR3 coding sequence is TGTGCCACCAGCAGAGATTTGACAGGGATCTATGGCTACACCTTC.

This rearrangement joins TRBV2 to TRBJ1-2; D is possibly TRBD1 (6 bases). The CDR3 extends over 13 amino acids. V was pared by 5 bases and J by 2 bases, with 9 bases between. Looked up from germline, CDR1 is SNHLY and CDR2 is FYNNEI. The DNA for the CDR3 is TGTGCCAGCAGTAGGGACAACAACTATGGCTACACCTTC. Translation: CASSRDNNYGYTF. Full variable domain (outside the CDR3, taken from reference TRBV2 and TRBJ1-2): EPEVTQTPSHQVTQMGQEVILRCVPISNHLYFYWYRQILGQKVEFLVSFYNNEISEKSEIFDDQFSVERPDGSNFTLKIRSTKLEDSAMYFCASSRDNNYGYTFGSGTRLTVV.

The genes are TRBV6-5 and TRBJ2-1; 7 positions match TRBD1. V gave up 4 bases and J gave up 5 bases; unmatched junction bases: 2. The CDR3 has 13 amino acids. CDR1 MNHEY and CDR2 SVGAGI come from the germline V gene. This CDR3 reads CASSLTGDNEQFF. Written as DNA, the CDR3 is TGTGCCAGCAGTTTAACAGGGGACAATGAGCAGTTCTTC.

This chain connects TRBV28 to TRBJ1-1; possible D gene TRBD1, 5 bases. CDR1 is MDHEN, CDR2 SYDVKM, per germline. V shed 6 bases and J shed 0 bases, with 20 bases lying between them. CDR3 length equals 17 residues. CDR3 loop: CASSSPPPGRVNTEAFF. In DNA form, the CDR3 reads TGTGCCAGCAGCAGTCCCCCCCCCGGCAGGGTGAACACTGAAGCTTTCTTT.

The genes are TRBV27 and TRBJ1-5; 8 positions match TRBD1. The CDR3 has 15 residues. Germline-derived CDR1 and CDR2 are MNHEY and SMNVEV (reference sequence). V trimming: 4 bases; J trimming: 9 bases; junction bases outside the gene matches: 11. The CDR3 sequence is CASSSDRGWVLPQHF. The CDR3 DNA follows: TGTGCCAGCAGTTCCGACAGGGGATGGGTTCTGCCCCAGCATTTT.

About this clone itself: Other DNA sequences in this specimen translate into the identical CDR3. CDR3 protein: CASSFNSNQPQHF. The CDR3, as DNA: TGTGCCAGCAGCTTTAATAGCAATCAGCCCCAGCATTTT. The rearrangement uses TRBV11-2 and TRBJ1-5; D unresolved. The V gene lost 3 bases and the J gene lost 0 bases, with 3 bases spanning the gap. The germline V gene has CDR1 SGHAT and CDR2 FQNNGV. This CDR3 has 13 amino acids.

There are many counts of this clone. The chain is built from TRBV7-7 and TRBJ2-2; 9 bases are shared with TRBD1. The CDR3 extends over 15 amino acids. CDR1 and CDR2 (germline): SSHAT, FNYEAQ (reference sequence). J gave up 4 bases and V 5 bases, and 5 bases lay outside the gene matches. CDR3 sequence (DNA): TGTGCCAGCAGCCAGACGGGACAGGGCACCGGGGAGCTGTTTTTT. Its translation: CASSQTGQGTGELFF.

The chain joins TRBV18 to TRBJ1-5, with D unresolved. The CDR3 is made up of 15 amino acids. CDR1 is KGHSH and CDR2 is LQKENI in the germline V gene. Trimming took off 1 base at V and 1 base at J, with 8 bases between the two ends. This chain's CDR3 is CASSPLPPSNQPQHF. The CDR3 DNA reads TGTGCCAGCTCACCACTCCCCCCGAGCAATCAGCCCCAGCATTTT.

The chain carries TRBV6-6 and TRBJ2-7, with a possible D match to TRBD1 (6 bases). Trimming pared 2 bases from V and 5 bases from J, leaving 10 bases between. The CDR3 loop spans 13 amino acids. CDR1 and CDR2 from the germline V gene are MNHNY and SVGAGI (reference sequence). CDR3 amino acids: CASSYRAGDEQYV. The DNA of the CDR3 is TGTGCCAGCAGTTACAGGGCAGGGGACGAGCAGTACGTC.

This clone was counted once. The chain joins TRBV14 to TRBJ1-1, with TRBD1 matching over 7 bases. This CDR3 region has 14 residues. The V segment lost 4 bases and the J segment 4 bases; nucleotides outside the gene matches: 6. Germline lookup yields CDR1 SGHDN and CDR2 FVKESK. CDR3 in amino acids: CASSPRQGFTEAFF. The CDR3 DNA is TGTGCCAGCAGCCCTCGACAGGGTTTCACTGAAGCTTTCTTT.